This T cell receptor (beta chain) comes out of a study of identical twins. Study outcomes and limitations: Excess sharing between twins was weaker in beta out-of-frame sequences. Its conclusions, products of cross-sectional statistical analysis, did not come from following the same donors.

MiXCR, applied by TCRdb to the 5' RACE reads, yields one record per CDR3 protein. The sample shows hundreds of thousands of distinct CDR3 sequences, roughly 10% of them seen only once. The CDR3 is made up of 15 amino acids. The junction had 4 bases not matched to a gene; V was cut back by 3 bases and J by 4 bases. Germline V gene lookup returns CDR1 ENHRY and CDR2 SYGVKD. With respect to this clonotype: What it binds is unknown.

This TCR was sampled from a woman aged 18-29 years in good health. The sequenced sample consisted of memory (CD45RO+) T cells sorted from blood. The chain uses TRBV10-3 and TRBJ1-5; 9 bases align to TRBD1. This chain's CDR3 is CAISDEQGANQPQHF. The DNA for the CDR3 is TGTGCCATCAGTGATGAACAGGGGGCAAATCAGCCCCAGCATTTT.